The 20 T cell receptor beta chains below all came from one sample that was sequenced in a study of shared clonotypes between healthy human individuals. Naive CD8 isolation took CD45RO-negative cells positively selected for CCR7 and excluded terminally differentiated effector memory CD45RA+ cells. Measured with immunoSEQ multiplex PCR; TCRdb has only the in-frame clones, and not every one. The sample shows around 600,000 clones, 85% to 95% of them seen only once. The sample consisted of naive CD8+ T cells sorted from blood. The receptor set was obtained from a woman aged 25-40 years in good health.

The chain is built from TRBV28 and TRBJ1-4; D call uncertain. Germline CDR1 MDHEN, CDR2 SYDVKM. The CDR3 extends over 15 amino acids. V lost 1 base, J lost 3 bases, and 9 bases lay in between. In DNA, the CDR3 is TGTGCCAGCAGTTTATTTTACATATCTAATGAAAAACTGTTTTTT. It yields the protein CASSLFYISNEKLFF.

This clone was detected only once. This sample includes further DNA sequences coding for the same CDR3. The chain has TRBV5-1 and TRBJ1-5; D is perhaps TRBD1 (5 bases). Germline lookup yields CDR1 SGHRS and CDR2 YFSETQ. This CDR3 is built from 14 residues. V was trimmed by 2 bases and J by 2 bases, leaving 8 bases between them. The CDR3 region has the DNA TGCGCCAGCAGCTTAGAAGGGGGCAATCAGCCCCAGCATTTT. This codes for CASSLEGGNQPQHF.

The chain joins TRBV7-9 to TRBJ1-5; D gene unclear. Germline V lookup: CDR1 SEHNR, CDR2 FQNEAQ (reference sequence). V was cut by 0 bases and J by 7 bases, with 10 bases left in between. The CDR3 runs 14 residues. The CDR3 DNA follows: TGTGCCAGCAGCTTAGCGGTTGAGGGACAGCCCCAGCATTTT. Translating gives CASSLAVEGQPQHF. Combining the CDR3 with reference TRBV7-9 and TRBJ1-5 gives the whole variable domain DTGVSQNPRHKITKRGQNVTFRCDPISEHNRLYWYRQTLGQGPEFLTYFQNEAQLEKSRLLSDRFSAERPKGSFSTLEIQRTEQGDSAMYLCASSLAVEGQPQHFGDGTRLSIL.

The V gene is TRBV7-9, the J gene TRBJ2-3, with TRBD2 as a possible D gene (5 bases). The ends were cut back, 1 base at V and 4 bases at J, with 12 bases in the middle. Germline assignment: CDR1 SEHNR and CDR2 FQNEAQ (reference sequence). CDR3 length: 15 amino acids. The CDR3 loop is CASSLVSGSPDTQYF. In nucleotides, the CDR3 is TGTGCCAGCAGCTTAGTGAGCGGTTCCCCAGATACGCAGTATTTT.

A word on this clone: The same CDR3 also results from other DNA sequences found in this sample. This chain links TRBV5-4 with TRBJ2-7; D assignment may be TRBD1 or TRBD2 (5 bases each). The germline CDR1 and CDR2 sequences are SGHNT and YYREEE (reference sequence). The CDR3 sequence is 14 residues long. V lost 2 bases, J lost 0 bases, and 9 bases lay in between. The CDR3 sequence: CASSLGEISYEQYF. CDR3 sequence (DNA): TGTGCCAGCAGCTTAGGGGAGATCTCCTACGAGCAGTACTTC.

The V gene is TRBV28, the J gene TRBJ2-1; D is perhaps TRBD1 (5 bases). The V end was cut by 2 bases, the J end by 4 bases, with 12 bases between. CDR1 and CDR2 (germline): MDHEN, SYDVKM. This CDR3 contains 15 residues. The CDR3 nucleotides are TGTGCCAGCAGTTTAGAGGACATTCAGTACAATGAGCAGTTCTTC. Translated: CASSLEDIQYNEQFF.

About this clone: Germline and junction disagree at one end, which may indicate a read error. The chain carries TRBV4-1 and TRBJ1-3; the D is unclear. CDR3 length: 15 amino acids. The germline V gene has CDR1 MGHRA and CDR2 YSYEKL. The DNA of the CDR3 is TGCGCCAGCAGCCAAGGCCAAAACTCTGGAAACACCATGTATTTT. Residues: CASSQGQNSGNTMYF.

The rearrangement links TRBV19 to TRBJ1-5; D uncertain. The CDR3 loop spans 15 amino acids. Germline V lookup: CDR1 LNHDA, CDR2 SQIVND (reference sequence). V was shortened by 9 bases and J by 2 bases, with 17 bases between the two germline ends. The CDR3 loop is CASDTPELRNQPQHF. The CDR3 nucleotides are TGTGCCAGCGACACCCCTGAGTTGCGCAATCAGCCCCAGCATTTT.

The count of this clone is one. V gene TRBV5-6 combines with J gene TRBJ1-2; 7 bases are shared with TRBD1. V dropped 6 bases and J dropped 8; count of bases not matched to a gene: 13. CDR1 is SGHDT and CDR2 is YYEEEE in the germline V gene. The CDR3 sequence is 14 residues long. CDR3 nucleotide sequence: TGTGCCAGCAAGGAAGAGGGGGCGATTCTGGGCTACACCTTC. Protein: CASKEEGAILGYTF.

The chain links TRBV29-1 to TRBJ2-7, with a weak D call TRBD1 (5 bases). The CDR3 runs to 12 residues. Per the germline V gene, CDR1 is SQVTM and CDR2 is ANQGSEA. V lost 2 bases to trimming and J lost 5 bases, with 10 bases between them. The CDR3 loop reads CSVERQGNEQYF. CDR3 DNA sequence: TGCAGCGTTGAAAGGCAGGGAAACGAGCAGTACTTC.

A word on this clone: Other DNA sequences in this specimen translate into the identical CDR3. The chain recombines TRBV7-3 with TRBJ2-1; D uncertain. The CDR3 sequence is 13 residues long. The V gene lost 1 base and the J gene lost 6 bases, with 7 bases spanning the gap. From germline, CDR1 is SGHTA and CDR2 FQGTGA. As DNA, the CDR3 is TGTGCCAGCAGCTTAATCCTAGGCAATGAGCAGTTCTTC. This encodes CASSLILGNEQFF.

The chain uses TRBV7-9 and TRBJ2-3; D gene uncertain. The CDR3 length is 14 residues. V was shortened by 5 bases and J by 4 bases, with 13 bases between the two germline ends. Germline loops: CDR1 SEHNR, CDR2 FQNEAQ (reference sequence). The CDR3 DNA reads as TGTGCCAGCAGCCCCGGACCAAGGGCAGATACGCAGTATTTT. It codes for CASSPGPRADTQYF.

The chain links TRBV5-4 to TRBJ1-5; possibly TRBD1 for D (5 bases). Germline-derived CDR1 and CDR2 are SGHNT and YYREEE (reference sequence). Deletions cut 0 bases from V and 3 bases from J, with 10 bases between. This CDR3 is 15 amino acids long. In DNA form, the CDR3 reads TGTGCCAGCAGCTTGGGATCAGGGCACAATCAGCCCCAGCATTTT. It translates to CASSLGSGHNQPQHF.

The chain links TRBV25-1 to TRBJ1-4; TRBD1 matches at 7 bases. Losses at the gene ends were 4 bases for V and 2 bases for J; bases not matched to a gene: 4. This CDR3 has 15 residues. CDR1 MGHDK and CDR2 SYGVNS come from the germline V gene. The CDR3, as DNA: TGTGCCAGCAGTGCTTTACAGGGGACTAATGAAAAACTGTTTTTT. It specifies CASSALQGTNEKLFF.

The chain combines TRBV27 with TRBJ2-7, with D maybe TRBD2 (5 bases). With 4 bases removed from V and 0 bases from J, the gap between germline ends came to 10 bases. Germline V gene sequence: CDR1 MNHEY, CDR2 SMNVEV (reference sequence). This CDR3 is 14 amino acids long. CDR3 nucleotide sequence: TGTGCCAGCAGTTACGCGGGCTACTCCTACGAGCAGTACTTC. This codes for CASSYAGYSYEQYF.

The chain uses TRBV6-1 and TRBJ2-7; 8 nucleotides align to TRBD1. Germline V gene sequence: CDR1 MNHNS, CDR2 SASEGT. This CDR3 spans 11 amino acids. V was clipped by 6 bases and J by 12 bases; unmatched bases: 7. The CDR3, as DNA: TGTGCCAGCAGCCTACAGGGGGTTTGGTACTTC. It yields the protein CASSLQGVWYF.

The chain links TRBV6-5 to TRBJ2-1, with no clear D. With 4 bases removed from V and 0 bases from J, the gap between germline ends came to 10 bases. The CDR3 covers 15 residues. Germline CDR1 reads MNHEY; CDR2 reads SVGAGI. CDR3 bases: TGTGCCAGCAGTTCGACGGTAAGCTCCTACAATGAGCAGTTCTTC. This codes for CASSSTVSSYNEQFF.

A single count supports this clone. This sequence joins TRBV7-2 and TRBJ2-7, with a tentative D call TRBD1 (6 bases). The CDR3 is 15 amino acids. Germline CDR1 reads SGHTA; CDR2 reads FQGNSA. V shed 5 bases and J shed 6 bases, with 20 bases lying between them. The CDR3 sequence: CASSPRGGANSEQYF. Here the CDR3 DNA reads TGTGCCAGCAGCCCCAGGGGTGGGGCGAACTCCGAGCAGTACTTC.

The chain employs TRBV5-6 and TRBJ1-6, with a possible D match to TRBD1 (5 bases). Per the germline V gene, CDR1 is SGHDT and CDR2 is YYEEEE. The CDR3 runs to 12 residues. V was cut by 7 bases and J by 9 bases, with 11 bases left in between. CDR3 bases: TGTGCCAGCTCCGGCCAGGGTTCACCCCTCCACTTT. This sequence encodes CASSGQGSPLHF.

The V and J genes are TRBV6-5 and TRBJ1-5; D call uncertain. Trimming removed 2 bases from V and 4 bases from J, with 9 bases in between. This CDR3 region has 14 residues. CDR1 and CDR2 (germline): MNHEY, SVGAGI. The CDR3 spells CASSYGVGNQPQHF. The CDR3 coding sequence is TGTGCCAGCAGTTACGGGGTCGGGAATCAGCCCCAGCATTTT.